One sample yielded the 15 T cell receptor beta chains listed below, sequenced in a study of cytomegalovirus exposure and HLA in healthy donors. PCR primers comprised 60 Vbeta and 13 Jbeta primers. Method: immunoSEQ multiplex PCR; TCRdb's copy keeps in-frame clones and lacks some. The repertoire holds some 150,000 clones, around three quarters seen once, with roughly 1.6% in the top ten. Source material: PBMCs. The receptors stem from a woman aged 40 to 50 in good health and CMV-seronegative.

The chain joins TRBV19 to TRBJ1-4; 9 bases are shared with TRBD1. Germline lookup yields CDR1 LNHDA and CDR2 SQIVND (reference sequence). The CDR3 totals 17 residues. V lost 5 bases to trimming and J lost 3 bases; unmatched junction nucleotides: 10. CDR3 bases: TGTGCCAGTAGTTCCGGACAGGGGAGTTTAGCTAATGAAAAACTGTTTTTT. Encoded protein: CASSSGQGSLANEKLFF.

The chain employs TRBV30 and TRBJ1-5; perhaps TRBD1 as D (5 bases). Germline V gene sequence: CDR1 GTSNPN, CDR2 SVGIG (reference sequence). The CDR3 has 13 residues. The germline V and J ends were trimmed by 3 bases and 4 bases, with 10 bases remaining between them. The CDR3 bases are TGTGCCTGGAGCAGAGGGACTAATCAGCCCCAGCATTTT. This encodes CAWSRGTNQPQHF. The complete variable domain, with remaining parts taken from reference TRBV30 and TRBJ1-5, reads SQTIHQWPATLVQPVGSPLSLECTVEGTSNPNLYWYRQAAGRGLQLLFYSVGIGQISSEVPQNLSASRPQDRQFILSSKKLLLSDSGFYLCAWSRGTNQPQHFGDGTRLSIL.

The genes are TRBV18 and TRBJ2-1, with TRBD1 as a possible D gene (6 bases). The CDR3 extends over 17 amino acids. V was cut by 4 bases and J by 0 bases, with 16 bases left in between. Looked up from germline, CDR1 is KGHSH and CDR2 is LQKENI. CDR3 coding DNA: TGTGCCAGCTCACTGCTTGGACAGCCGAGCTCCTACAATGAGCAGTTCTTC. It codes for CASSLLGQPSSYNEQFF.

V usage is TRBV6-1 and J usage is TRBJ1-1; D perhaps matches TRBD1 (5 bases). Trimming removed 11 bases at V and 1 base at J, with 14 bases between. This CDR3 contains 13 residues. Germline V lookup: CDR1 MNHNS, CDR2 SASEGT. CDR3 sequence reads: CAGGTRENTEAFF. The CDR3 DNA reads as TGTGCCGGAGGGACTAGAGAGAACACTGAAGCTTTCTTT.

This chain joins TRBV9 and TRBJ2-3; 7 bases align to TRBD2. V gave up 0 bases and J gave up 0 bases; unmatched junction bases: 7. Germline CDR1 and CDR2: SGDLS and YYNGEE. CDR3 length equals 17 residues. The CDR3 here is CASSVDGGDPSTDTQYF. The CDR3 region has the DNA TGTGCCAGCAGCGTAGATGGGGGGGACCCTAGCACAGATACGCAGTATTTT.

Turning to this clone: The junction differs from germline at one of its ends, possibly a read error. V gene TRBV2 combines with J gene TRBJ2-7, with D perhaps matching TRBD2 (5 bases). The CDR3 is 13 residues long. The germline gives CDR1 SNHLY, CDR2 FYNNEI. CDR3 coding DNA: TGTGCCAGCCGTGAGCCACTAGCCTACGAGCAGTACTTC. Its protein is CASREPLAYEQYF.

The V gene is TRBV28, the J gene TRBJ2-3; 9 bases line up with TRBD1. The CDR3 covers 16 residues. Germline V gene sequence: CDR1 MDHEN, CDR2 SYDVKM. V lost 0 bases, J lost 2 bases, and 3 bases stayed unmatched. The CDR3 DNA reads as TGTGCCAGCAGTTTATGGACAGGGGGTACCACAGATACGCAGTATTTT. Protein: CASSLWTGGTTDTQYF.

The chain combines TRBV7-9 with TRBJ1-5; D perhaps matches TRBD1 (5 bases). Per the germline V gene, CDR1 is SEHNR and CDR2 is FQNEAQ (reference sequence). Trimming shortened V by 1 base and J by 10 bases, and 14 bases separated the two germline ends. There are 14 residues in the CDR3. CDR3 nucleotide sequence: TGTGCCAGCAGCTTAGAAGGGGCTGGGGTCCCCCAGCATTTT. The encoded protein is CASSLEGAGVPQHF.

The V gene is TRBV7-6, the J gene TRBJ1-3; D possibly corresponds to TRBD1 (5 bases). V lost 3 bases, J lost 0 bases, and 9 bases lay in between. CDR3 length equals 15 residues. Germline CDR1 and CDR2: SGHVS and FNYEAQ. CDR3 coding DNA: TGTGCCAGCAGCTTCGACAGATTCTCTGGAAACACCATATATTTT. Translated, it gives CASSFDRFSGNTIYF.

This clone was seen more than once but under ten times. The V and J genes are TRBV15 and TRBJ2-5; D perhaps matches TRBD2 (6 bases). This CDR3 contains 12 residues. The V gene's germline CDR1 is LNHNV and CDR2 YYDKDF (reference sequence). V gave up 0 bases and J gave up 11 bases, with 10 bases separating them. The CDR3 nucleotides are TGTGCCACCAGCAGAGAGCGGGGTGAGCAGTACTTC. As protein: CATSRERGEQYF.

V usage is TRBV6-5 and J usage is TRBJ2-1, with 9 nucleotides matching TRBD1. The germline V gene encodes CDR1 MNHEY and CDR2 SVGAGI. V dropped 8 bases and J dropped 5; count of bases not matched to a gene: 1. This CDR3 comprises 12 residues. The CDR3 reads CASDRGDNEQFF. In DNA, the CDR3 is TGTGCCAGCGACAGGGGGGACAATGAGCAGTTCTTC.

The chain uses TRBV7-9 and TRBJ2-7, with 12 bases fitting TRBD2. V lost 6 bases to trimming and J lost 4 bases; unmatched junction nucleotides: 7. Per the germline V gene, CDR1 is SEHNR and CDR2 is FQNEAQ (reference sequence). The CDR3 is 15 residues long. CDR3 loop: CASRSSGGAGYEQYF. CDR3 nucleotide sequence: TGTGCCAGCAGATCTAGCGGGGGGGCCGGTTACGAGCAGTACTTC. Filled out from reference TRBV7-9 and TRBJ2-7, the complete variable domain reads DTGVSQNPRHKITKRGQNVTFRCDPISEHNRLYWYRQTLGQGPEFLTYFQNEAQLEKSRLLSDRFSAERPKGSFSTLEIQRTEQGDSAMYLCASRSSGGAGYEQYFGPGTRLTVT.

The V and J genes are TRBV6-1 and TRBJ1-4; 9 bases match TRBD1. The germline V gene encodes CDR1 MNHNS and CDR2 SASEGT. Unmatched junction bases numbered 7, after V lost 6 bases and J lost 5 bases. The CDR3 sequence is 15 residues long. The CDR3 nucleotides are TGTGCCAGCAGATCCTCCGGGACAGGGAATGAAAAACTGTTTTTT. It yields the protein CASRSSGTGNEKLFF.

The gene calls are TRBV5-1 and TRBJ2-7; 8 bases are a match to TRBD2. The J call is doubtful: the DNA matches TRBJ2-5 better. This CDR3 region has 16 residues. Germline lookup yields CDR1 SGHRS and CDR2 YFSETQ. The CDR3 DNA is TGCGCCAGCTCGACGGGGGTAGCGGGATACCAAGAGACCCAGTACTTC. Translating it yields CASSTGVAGYQETQYF.

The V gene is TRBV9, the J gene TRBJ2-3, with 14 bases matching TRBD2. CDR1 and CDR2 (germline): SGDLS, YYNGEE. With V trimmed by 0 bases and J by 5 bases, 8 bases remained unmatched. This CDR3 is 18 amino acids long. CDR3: CASSVEGTSGGSGDTQYF. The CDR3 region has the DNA TGTGCCAGCAGCGTAGAAGGGACTAGCGGGGGTTCCGGAGATACGCAGTATTTT. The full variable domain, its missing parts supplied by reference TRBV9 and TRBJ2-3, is DSGVTQTPKHLITATGQRVTLRCSPRSGDLSVYWYQQSLDQGLQFLIQYYNGEERAKGNILERFSAQQFPDLHSELNLSSLELGDSALYFCASSVEGTSGGSGDTQYFGPGTRLTVL.